What follows are 15 T cell receptor beta chains derived from one specimen sequenced in a study of regulatory T cells in long-lasting Graves disease (dated by TCRdb to 2020 to 2023). The time point label on this specimen signifies: persistent/refractory GD, antithyroid drugs over 5 years with positive TRAb. RNA was extracted from PBMCs in TRIzol for both TCR sequencing and RNA sequencing. The library was built by means of multiplex PCR. Sequencing took place on an Illumina HiSeq 4000. iRepertoire HTBI primers and Arm-PCR amplification of CDR3 regions were used to construct TCR beta libraries. TCRdb cleaned the public reads at Q25 with fastp, built clones with MiXCR and kept in-frame beta chains. Each entry merges the rows of one CDR3 protein and shows their most common DNA and genes. This sample comprises roughly 400,000 distinct CDR3 sequences, approximately 22% of them detected only once. The top ten constitute roughly an eighth of the sample.

The sample here was peripheral blood mononuclear cells (PBMCs), taken when the disease was refractory, from a patient treated with antithyroid drugs. Source of these receptors: a female donor with Graves disease.

This clonotype occurred a few times. The J gene is TRBJ1-4, the V gene TRBV6-1, with D hard to call. This CDR3 has 11 amino acids. Per germline, CDR1 MNHNS and CDR2 SASEGT. V lost 8 bases and J lost 8, with 9 bases in between. The DNA of the CDR3 is TGTGCCAGCGAGGTCGGGGAAAAACTGTTTTTT. Translating gives CASEVGEKLFF.

V usage is TRBV4-1 and J usage is TRBJ2-5; perhaps TRBD2 as D (5 bases). CDR1 MGHRA and CDR2 YSYEKL come from the germline V gene. The V gene lost 0 bases and the J gene lost 2 bases, with 7 bases spanning the gap. The CDR3 has 14 amino acids. The CDR3 DNA sequence: TGCGCCAGCAGCCAAGAGAGGGAACAAGAGACCCAGTACTTC. This translates into CASSQEREQETQYF.

The J gene is TRBJ2-4, the V gene TRBV7-9; no reliable D call. The CDR3 runs to 12 residues. Deletions cut 8 bases from V and 15 bases from J, with 20 bases between. Germline V gene data show CDR1 as SEHNR and CDR2 as FQNEAQ (reference sequence). The CDR3 region has the DNA TGTGCCAGCGGATCGGAAGGATCGTATCGGTACTTC. Its translation: CASGSEGSYRYF.

This clonotype was detected many times. V usage is TRBV20-1 and J usage is TRBJ1-2; 10 bases match TRBD1. V dropped 3 bases and J dropped 1; count of bases not matched to a gene: 2. CDR1 and CDR2 from the germline V gene are DFQATT and SNEGSKA (reference sequence). The CDR3 loop spans 14 amino acids. The CDR3 spells CSARTGGLNYGYTF. CDR3 DNA sequence: TGCAGTGCTAGGACAGGGGGCCTTAACTATGGCTACACCTTC.

This clonotype has a count of ten or more. The chain employs TRBV12-3 or TRBV12-4 and TRBJ1-2; possibly TRBD1 for D (5 bases). Trimming cost V 5 bases and J 4 bases, with 11 bases left between them. This CDR3 contains 13 residues. The chain's CDR3 is CASSAAGSYGYTF. CDR3 DNA sequence: TGTGCCAGCAGTGCTGCAGGGTCCTATGGCTACACCTTC.

This clonotype has just a few counts. The chain links TRBV5-1 to TRBJ2-3, with D possibly TRBD1 on 6 matching bases. V lost 0 bases, J lost 2 bases, and 10 bases lay in between. This CDR3 spans 15 amino acids. Looked up from germline, CDR1 is SGHRS and CDR2 is YFSETQ. CDR3 nucleotides: TGCGCCAGCAGCTTGGCAGGGGAGTTCACAGATACGCAGTATTTT. It is translated as CASSLAGEFTDTQYF.

This clonotype was seen many times. This rearrangement joins TRBV25-1 to TRBJ1-2; possibly TRBD1 for D (5 bases). The CDR3 sequence is 10 residues long. With 9 bases removed from V and 8 bases from J, the gap between germline ends came to 10 bases. Per germline, CDR1 MGHDK and CDR2 SYGVNS. This CDR3 reads CASEGDGYTF. CDR3 nucleotide sequence: TGTGCCAGTGAAGGGGACGGCTACACCTTC.

This clonotype was found many times. The chain joins TRBV5-5 to TRBJ2-7; the D gene is possibly TRBD1 (5 bases). This CDR3 is 15 amino acids long. V was clipped by 0 bases and J by 5 bases, with 15 bases between them. Germline V gene data show CDR1 as SGHKS and CDR2 as YYEKEE (reference sequence). The DNA of the CDR3 is TGTGCCAGCAGCTTGGGACAGACGGTCCCCAACGAGCAGTACTTC. Translated, it gives CASSLGQTVPNEQYF. The full variable domain, rest sourced from reference TRBV5-5 and TRBJ2-7, is DAGVTQSPTHLIKTRGQQVTLRCSPISGHKSVSWYQQVLGQGPQFIFQYYEKEERGRGNFPDRFSARQFPNYSSELNVNALLLGDSALYLCASSLGQTVPNEQYFGPGTRLTVT.

Concerning this clonotype itself: A single base is all that separates this from a far larger clone, so a read error is likely. The rearrangement joins TRBV6-1 to TRBJ1-1, with TRBD1 matching 8 bases. The CDR3 is 13 amino acids. Germline V lookup: CDR1 MNHNS, CDR2 SASEGT. The junction had 7 bases not matched to a gene; V was cut back by 8 bases and J by 5 bases. The CDR3 reads CASGAGTGTEAFF. The CDR3 bases are TGTGCCAGCGGTGCCGGGACAGGAACTGAAGCTTTCTTT.

Concerning this clonotype: A single base separates this from a much larger clone, so it may be a read error. The chain couples TRBV27 to TRBJ1-4; the D gene is possibly TRBD1 (5 bases). Trimming took off 5 bases at V and 10 bases at J, with 17 bases between the two ends. Germline V gene sequence: CDR1 MNHEY, CDR2 SMNVEV (reference sequence). This CDR3 has 14 residues. Written as DNA, the CDR3 is TGTGCCAGCAGTCAAACGGGACTGTTGGGAAAACTGTTTTTT. It specifies CASSQTGLLGKLFF.

In this sample, this clonotype turned up a few times. The chain employs TRBV19 and TRBJ1-1, with 7 bases fitting TRBD1. CDR1 is LNHDA, CDR2 SQIVND, per germline (reference sequence). The CDR3 spans 12 residues. The trim removed 5 bases at V and 5 bases at J, leaving 2 bases unmatched. CDR3 sequence: CASSRRGTEAFF. CDR3 sequence (DNA): TGTGCCAGTAGTCGCAGGGGGACTGAAGCTTTCTTT.

This clonotype appeared a few times. The chain joins TRBV7-9 to TRBJ1-1; D uncertain. V gave up 5 bases and J gave up 4 bases, with 8 bases separating them. The CDR3 spans 12 residues. Looked up from germline, CDR1 is SEHNR and CDR2 is FQNEAQ (reference sequence). The CDR3 loop reads CASSGGVTEAFF. The CDR3 DNA reads TGTGCCAGCAGCGGAGGTGTCACTGAAGCTTTCTTT.

The V call is TRBV13, the J call TRBJ2-1, with 7 bases lining up with TRBD1. Germline CDR1 and CDR2: PRHDT and FYEKMQ (reference sequence). This CDR3 has 14 amino acids. Trimming cost V 0 bases and J 5 bases; bases outside gene matches: 1. The CDR3 protein is CASSLGGQNNEQFF. In DNA, the CDR3 is TGTGCCAGCAGCTTAGGGGGACAGAACAATGAGCAGTTCTTC.

This clonotype appeared a few times. The V and J genes are TRBV7-9 and TRBJ2-1; maybe TRBD2 (5 bases). Trimming removed 5 bases at V and 9 bases at J, with 14 bases between. This CDR3 has 13 residues. Germline CDR1 reads SEHNR; CDR2 reads FQNEAQ (reference sequence). CDR3 bases: TGTGCCAGCAGCCCGGGGAAAACCGGTGAGCAGTTCTTC. This gives the protein CASSPGKTGEQFF. The complete variable domain, with remaining parts taken from reference TRBV7-9 and TRBJ2-1, reads DTGVSQNPRHKITKRGQNVTFRCDPISEHNRLYWYRQTLGQGPEFLTYFQNEAQLEKSRLLSDRFSAERPKGSFSTLEIQRTEQGDSAMYLCASSPGKTGEQFFGPGTRLTVL.

The chain combines TRBV4-1 with TRBJ2-2; 8 positions match TRBD2. The CDR3 consists of 16 residues. Germline V gives CDR1 MGHRA, CDR2 YSYEKL. V lost 0 bases and J lost 4; bases outside the gene matches: 4. The DNA of the CDR3 is TGCGCCAGCAGCCAAGAGGTGGGGACTAGCACCGGGGAGCTGTTTTTT. Translation: CASSQEVGTSTGELFF.